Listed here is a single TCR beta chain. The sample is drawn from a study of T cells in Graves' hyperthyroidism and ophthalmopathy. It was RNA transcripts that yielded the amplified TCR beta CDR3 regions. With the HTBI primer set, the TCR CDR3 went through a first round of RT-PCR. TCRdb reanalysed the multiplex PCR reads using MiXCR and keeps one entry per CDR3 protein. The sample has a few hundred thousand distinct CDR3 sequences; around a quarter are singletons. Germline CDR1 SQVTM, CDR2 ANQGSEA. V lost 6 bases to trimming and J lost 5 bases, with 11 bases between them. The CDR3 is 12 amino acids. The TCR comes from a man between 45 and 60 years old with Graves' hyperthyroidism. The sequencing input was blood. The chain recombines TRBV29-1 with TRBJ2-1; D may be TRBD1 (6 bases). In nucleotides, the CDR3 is TGCAGCGTGGGGGACAAGGACAATGAGCAGTTCTTC. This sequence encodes CSVGDKDNEQFF.